The next 11 T cell receptor beta chains were all read from a single sample in a study of shared clonotypes between healthy human individuals. TCRdb's table, derived via immunoSEQ multiplex PCR, lists solely in-frame clones and lacks some. The sample records hundreds of thousands of clones, about 80% being singletons. Sample: memory CD4+ T cells sorted from blood. The subset denotes: CD45RA-negative fraction. These TCRs come from a woman aged 25 to 39 in good health.

This clone is a singleton in its sample. This sample includes further DNA sequences coding for the same CDR3. This chain links TRBV28 with TRBJ1-4; 8 positions agree with TRBD1. The length of the CDR3 is 17 residues. CDR1 and CDR2 (germline): MDHEN, SYDVKM. Losses at the gene ends were 5 bases for V and 0 bases for J; bases not matched to a gene: 8. CDR3 sequence (DNA): TGTGCCAGCAGTACTACCGGGACAGGTGCAACTAATGAAAAACTGTTTTTT. This encodes CASSTTGTGATNEKLFF. The full variable domain, completed using reference TRBV28 and TRBJ1-4, is DVKVTQSSRYLVKRTGEKVFLECVQDMDHENMFWYRQDPGLGLRLIYFSYDVKMKEKGDIPEGYSVSREKKERFSLILESASTNQTSMYLCASSTTGTGATNEKLFFGSGTQLSVL.

This clone was observed a handful of times. This chain joins TRBV7-9 and TRBJ1-2; TRBD1 matches at 8 bases. The CDR3 length is 14 residues. V lost 0 bases, J lost 8 bases, and 5 bases stayed unmatched. The germline V gene encodes CDR1 SEHNR and CDR2 FQNEAQ (reference sequence). The CDR3 protein is CASSLADRAGGYTF. The CDR3 nucleotides read TGTGCCAGCAGCTTAGCGGACAGGGCGGGAGGCTACACCTTC.

The genes are TRBV28 and TRBJ2-1; 7 bases map to TRBD2. The V and J ends lost 2 bases and 8 bases, in that order; junction bases with no gene match: 12. CDR3 length: 16 residues. Germline V gives CDR1 MDHEN, CDR2 SYDVKM. The CDR3 sequence: CASSLPRGTPWDEQFF. The CDR3 DNA reads TGTGCCAGCAGTTTACCGCGGGGGACCCCATGGGATGAGCAGTTCTTC.

The rearrangement links TRBV7-8 to TRBJ2-3; TRBD2 matches 9 bases. Germline CDR1 and CDR2: SGHVS and FQNEAQ. CDR3 length: 17 amino acids. The V segment lost 1 base and the J segment 4 bases; nucleotides outside the gene matches: 9. Here the CDR3 DNA reads TGTGCCAGCAGCTTAGTTCTCACTAGCGGGTTTCCAGATACGCAGTATTTT. Translated, it gives CASSLVLTSGFPDTQYF.

The V gene is TRBV30, the J gene TRBJ1-2, with a weak D call TRBD1 (6 bases). Germline values: CDR1 GTSNPN, CDR2 SVGIG (reference sequence). This CDR3 comprises 14 residues. The V and J ends lost 1 base and 3 bases respectively, with 12 bases between them. The CDR3 is CAWSAAGGDYGYTF. In nucleotides, the CDR3 is TGTGCCTGGAGTGCCGCGGGGGGCGACTATGGCTACACCTTC.

The rearrangement uses TRBV2 and TRBJ1-2, with D maybe TRBD1 (5 bases). Trimming removed 6 bases from V and 8 bases from J, with 10 bases in between. The CDR3 has 11 amino acids. Germline values: CDR1 SNHLY, CDR2 FYNNEI. The CDR3 reads CASSRDGGYTF. The CDR3 region has the DNA TGTGCCAGCAGCCGGGACGGAGGCTACACCTTC.

J is TRBJ2-3 and V is TRBV4-2, with 8 bases matching TRBD1. CDR1 and CDR2 from the germline V gene are LGHNA and YNFKEQ. The CDR3 runs 16 residues. Germline trimming cut 1 base from V and 4 bases from J; bases unmatched to any gene: 7. The CDR3 sequence: CASSQGTGYGSDTQYF. The CDR3, as DNA: TGTGCCAGCAGCCAAGGGACAGGGTATGGGTCAGATACGCAGTATTTT.

The rearrangement links TRBV19 to TRBJ2-7, with TRBD1 identical over 12 bases. The CDR3 runs 13 residues. V trimming: 6 bases; J trimming: 7 bases; junction bases outside the gene matches: 4. Germline CDR1 reads LNHDA; CDR2 reads SQIVND (reference sequence). The CDR3 sequence: CASRGQGAKEQYF. The CDR3 region has the DNA TGTGCCAGTAGGGGACAGGGGGCGAAGGAGCAGTACTTC.

CDR3 protein: CAIRTGRGTYNEQFF. CDR3 sequence (DNA): TGTGCCATCAGGACGGGGAGGGGGACCTACAATGAGCAGTTCTTC. The chain is built from TRBV10-3 and TRBJ2-1; D is possibly TRBD2 (7 bases). Germline V gene lookup returns CDR1 ENHRY and CDR2 SYGVKD. V was shortened by 6 bases and J by 2 bases, with 14 bases between the two germline ends. The CDR3 is 15 residues long.

The chain uses TRBV11-2 and TRBJ2-7; TRBD2 agrees at 7 bases. The V and J ends lost 1 base and 3 bases, in that order; junction bases with no gene match: 12. Per germline, CDR1 SGHAT and CDR2 FQNNGV. The CDR3 covers 17 residues. CDR3 nucleotide sequence: TGTGCCAGCAGCTTAGTCCCAAGTGGCGGGAGCGGCTACGAGCAGTACTTC. This encodes CASSLVPSGGSGYEQYF.

V gene TRBV21-1 combines with J gene TRBJ1-5; TRBD1 was called by the table and not checked on the DNA. TRBV21-1 is listed as a pseudogene. This CDR3 spans 14 amino acids. CDR3 sequence: CASSKAPTDQPQHF. CDR3 nucleotide sequence: TGTGCCAGCAGCAAAGCCCCGACAGATCAGCCCCAGCATTTT.